This T cell receptor beta chain was profiled in a study of control samples from healthy donors and cancer patients. Here immunoSEQ multiplex PCR was the method, and the copy in TCRdb shows in-frame clones only, minus some. Of around 100,000 clones in the sample, approximately 90% were seen once. In the case of this clone: One junction end does not reproduce the germline sequence, and a read error may be involved. This sample includes further DNA sequences coding for the same CDR3.

Per germline, CDR1 MGHRA and CDR2 YSYEKL. This CDR3 has 15 residues. The sequence was obtained from a young man in good health. Specimen: blood. V is TRBV4-1 and J is TRBJ1-4; D gene uncertain. CDR3 amino acids: CASSQVGFPAEKLFF. CDR3 bases: TGCGCCAGTAGCCAAGTAGGTTTTCCCGCTGAAAAACTGTTTTTT.